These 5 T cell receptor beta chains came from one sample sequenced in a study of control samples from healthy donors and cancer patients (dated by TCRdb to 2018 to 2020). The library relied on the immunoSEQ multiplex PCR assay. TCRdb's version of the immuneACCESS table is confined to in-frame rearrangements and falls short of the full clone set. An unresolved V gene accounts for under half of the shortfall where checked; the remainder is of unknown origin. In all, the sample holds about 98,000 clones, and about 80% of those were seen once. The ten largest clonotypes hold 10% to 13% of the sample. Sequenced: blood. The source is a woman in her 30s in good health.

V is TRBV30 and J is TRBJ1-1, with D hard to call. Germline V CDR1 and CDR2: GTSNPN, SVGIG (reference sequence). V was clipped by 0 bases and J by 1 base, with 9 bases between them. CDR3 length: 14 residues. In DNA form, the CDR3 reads TGTGCCTGGAGTGTCGGAAGCACGAACACTGAAGCTTTCTTT. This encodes CAWSVGSTNTEAFF.

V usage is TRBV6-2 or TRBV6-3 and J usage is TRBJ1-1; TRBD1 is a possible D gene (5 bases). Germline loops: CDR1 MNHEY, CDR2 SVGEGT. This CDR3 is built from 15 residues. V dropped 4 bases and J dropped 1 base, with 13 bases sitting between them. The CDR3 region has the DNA TGTGCCAGCAGTTTTGGTTTAAGGGGGAACACTGAAGCTTTCTTT. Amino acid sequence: CASSFGLRGNTEAFF.

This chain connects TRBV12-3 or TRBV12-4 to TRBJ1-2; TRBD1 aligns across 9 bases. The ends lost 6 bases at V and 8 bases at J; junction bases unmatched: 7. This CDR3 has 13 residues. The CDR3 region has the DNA TGTGCCAGCAGCTTGGGACAGGGTTACGGCTACACCTTC. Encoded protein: CASSLGQGYGYTF.

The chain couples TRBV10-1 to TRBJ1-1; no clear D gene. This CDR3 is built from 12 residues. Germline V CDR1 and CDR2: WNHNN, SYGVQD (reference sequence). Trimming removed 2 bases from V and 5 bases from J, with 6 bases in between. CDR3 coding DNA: TGCGCCAGCAGTGAGGCCGGAACTGAAGCTTTCTTT. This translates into CASSEAGTEAFF.

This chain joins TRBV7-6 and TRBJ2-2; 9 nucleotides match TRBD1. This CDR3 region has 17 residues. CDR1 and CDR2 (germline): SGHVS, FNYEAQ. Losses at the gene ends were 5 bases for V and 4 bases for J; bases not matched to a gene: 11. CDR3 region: CASSTRGTGFGTGELFF. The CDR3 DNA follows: TGTGCCAGCAGCACCCGTGGGACAGGGTTTGGCACCGGGGAGCTGTTTTTT.